This T cell receptor (beta chain) was retrieved from a study of spatial heterogeneity in lung cancer. Study summary: Strong correlation linked TCR transcript counts in tumor regions to a T cell module score derived from matched bulk RNA-seq. General observations from the study: Estimation of coverage gave values of approximately 6.8% for alpha and approximately 14% for beta chains in tumor T cells. Intratumoral expanded alpha and beta TCR counts were found to track tumor mutation counts.

The time point: sample taken at primary tumor resection. Sequencing was performed on whole RNA extracted from tumor and nontumor lung tissue, or from frozen PBMC, and the material was left unsorted. As regards this clonotype: The antigen is undetermined.

CDR1 is SGHKS and CDR2 is YYEKEE in the germline V gene (reference sequence). The CDR3 contains 12 residues. V shed 5 bases and J shed 4 bases, with 10 bases lying between them. Every TCR cDNA molecule bore a unique molecular identifier. TCRdb re-called the 5' RACE reads through MiXCR, storing one row per CDR3 protein. The sample consists of roughly 3,000 distinct CDR3 sequences, over 20% of them appearing once. Material: lung tumor tissue, obtained at surgery. This TCR derives from a female donor with early-stage non-small cell lung cancer. This chain links TRBV5-5 with TRBJ2-7, with D tentatively TRBD1 (5 bases). CDR3 sequence reads: CASRRQGYEQYF. As DNA, the CDR3 is TGTGCCAGCAGGCGGCAGGGTTACGAGCAGTACTTC.